Below, 7 T cell receptor beta chains from the same sample are listed, as sequenced in a study of cytomegalovirus exposure and HLA in healthy donors (dated by TCRdb to about 2017). Library preparation was by the immunoSEQ multiplex PCR assay. For the multiplex PCR, a mixture combining 60 forward primers for TCR Vbeta segments and 13 reverse primers for TCR Jbeta segments was used. TCRdb obtained this table from immuneACCESS and retained in-frame rearrangements with V and J assigned. These tables miss some clones; where compared with another copy, unresolved V genes account for less than half of the shortfall, and the remainder is unexplained. The sample table shows roughly 150,000 clones, and over 75% are seen once. The top ten clones comprise 0.5% to 0.85% of the sample. Sequencing was done on a sample of PBMCs. The receptors stem from a male donor in good health and CMV-seronegative.

As for this clone: At one of its ends the junction is not consistent with the germline gene, which may arise from a read error. The chain joins TRBV7-9 to TRBJ2-7; 10 bases match TRBD2. CDR1 is SEHNR, CDR2 FQNEAQ, per germline (reference sequence). The CDR3 is made up of 15 amino acids. The chain's CDR3 is CSSSLGLADIGEQYF. The CDR3 coding sequence is TGTTCCAGCAGCTTAGGACTAGCGGATATCGGGGAGCAGTACTTC.

The chain joins TRBV6-5 to TRBJ2-7; TRBD1 matches 7 bases. Germline V lookup: CDR1 MNHEY, CDR2 SVGAGI. V was pared by 6 bases and J by 2 bases, with 7 bases of the junction left unmatched. The length of the CDR3 is 14 residues. This CDR3 is CASSTLDRAYEQYF. The CDR3 region has the DNA TGTGCCAGCAGCACCCTCGACAGGGCCTACGAGCAGTACTTC.

This clone came up a few times. The rearrangement links TRBV5-6 to TRBJ1-2; D perhaps matches TRBD1 (6 bases). Trimming left V 4 bases short and J 4 bases short, with 14 bases between. The germline CDR1 and CDR2 sequences are SGHDT and YYEEEE. The CDR3 is made up of 14 amino acids. The CDR3 DNA reads TGTGCCAGCAGCCAGGACGGCAGGGGCTATGGCTACACCTTC. It specifies CASSQDGRGYGYTF.

J is TRBJ2-7 and V is TRBV10-3; possibly TRBD1 for D (5 bases). The CDR3 runs 14 residues. Germline V gene sequence: CDR1 ENHRY, CDR2 SYGVKD. V lost 4 bases, J lost 4 bases, and 14 bases lay in between. The CDR3 protein is CAISGTPQGYEQYF. The CDR3 bases are TGTGCCATCAGTGGGACACCCCAAGGGTACGAGCAGTACTTC.

The gene calls are TRBV19 and TRBJ2-5; a weak D match, TRBD2 (6 bases). The J call is uncertain, as TRBJ2-7 better fits the DNA end. The CDR3 contains 13 residues. Germline CDR1 LNHDA, CDR2 SQIVND (reference sequence). CDR3 nucleotides: TGTGCCAGCTCCCGGGACTCTTGGTACGAGCAGTACTTC. It encodes CASSRDSWYEQYF.

The chain combines TRBV6-1 with TRBJ2-2; 8 bases agree with TRBD2. V trimming: 6 bases; J trimming: 5 bases; junction bases outside the gene matches: 5. Per germline, CDR1 MNHNS and CDR2 SASEGT. The CDR3 has 14 residues. The CDR3 loop is CASRPGGPTGELFF. CDR3 bases: TGTGCCAGCAGGCCGGGAGGGCCTACCGGGGAGCTGTTTTTT.

This chain joins TRBV18 and TRBJ2-1; 8 bases map to TRBD2. After removal of 3 bases from V and 0 bases from J, the junction contained 13 bases not matched to a gene. Germline assignment: CDR1 KGHSH and CDR2 LQKENI. CDR3 length: 19 residues. The CDR3 sequence: CASSPRGSGVLFSYNEQFF. In DNA, the CDR3 is TGTGCCAGCTCACCCCGGGGTAGCGGGGTCCTTTTCTCCTACAATGAGCAGTTCTTC.